The 17 T cell receptor beta chains in this list originate from one sample, sequenced in a study of OX40 agonist ivuxolimab in advanced cancers. The repertoire was sequenced with immunoSEQ multiplex PCR; TCRdb's copy has only in-frame clones and lacks some. Among 60,000 or so clones listed, over 75% were seen once. This specimen consisted of CD4+ or CD8+ T cells sorted from blood, obtained in a trial of the OX40 agonist ivuxolimab. These receptor sequences come from an adult with an advanced solid tumor such as melanoma, head and neck, liver or kidney cancer.

The rearrangement links TRBV7-9 to TRBJ2-1; 9 bases are shared with TRBD2. CDR1 is SEHNR and CDR2 is FQNEAQ in the germline V gene (reference sequence). With V trimmed by 1 base and J by 6 bases, 1 base remained unmatched. CDR3 size: 14 residues. The CDR3 here is CASSLELAGNEQFF. In nucleotides, the CDR3 is TGTGCCAGCAGCTTAGAACTAGCGGGCAATGAGCAGTTCTTC. Drawing the rest from reference TRBV7-9 and TRBJ2-1, the complete variable domain is DTGVSQNPRHKITKRGQNVTFRCDPISEHNRLYWYRQTLGQGPEFLTYFQNEAQLEKSRLLSDRFSAERPKGSFSTLEIQRTEQGDSAMYLCASSLELAGNEQFFGPGTRLTVL.

The table lists this clone with a few counts. The gene calls are TRBV5-1 and TRBJ2-7; TRBD1 matches at 9 bases. With 4 bases clipped from V and 5 bases from J, the junction kept 10 bases outside the gene matches. Looked up from germline, CDR1 is SGHRS and CDR2 is YFSETQ. The CDR3 runs to 15 residues. CDR3 region: CASSATGTGTDEQYF. CDR3 bases: TGCGCCAGCAGCGCCACCGGGACAGGGACGGACGAGCAGTACTTC.

The genes are TRBV28 and TRBJ2-7, with a possible D match to TRBD2 (5 bases). The CDR3 is 18 residues long. V gave up 3 bases and J gave up 1 base, with 22 bases separating them. The V gene's germline CDR1 is MDHEN and CDR2 SYDVKM. The CDR3 region is CASSFPPISGYKSYEQYF. For the CDR3, the DNA is TGTGCCAGCAGTTTCCCCCCCATATCGGGGTACAAGTCCTACGAGCAGTACTTC.

Remarks on this clone: This sample also contains other DNA sequences that code for the same CDR3. This chain connects TRBV9 to TRBJ2-5; D unresolved. The germline V gene encodes CDR1 SGDLS and CDR2 YYNGEE. The CDR3 spans 13 residues. Trimming pared 0 bases from V and 2 bases from J, leaving 5 bases between. Written as DNA, the CDR3 is TGTGCCAGCAGCGTAGGGCAGCAAGAGACCCAGTACTTC. It yields the protein CASSVGQQETQYF.

J is TRBJ1-6 and V is TRBV2; D is ambiguous. Germline loops: CDR1 SNHLY, CDR2 FYNNEI. The CDR3 is made up of 14 amino acids. With 6 bases removed from V and 3 bases from J, the gap between germline ends came to 9 bases. The CDR3 loop reads CASSQQSYNSPLHF. The CDR3 DNA sequence: TGTGCCAGCAGCCAACAGAGCTATAATTCACCCCTCCACTTT.

The J gene is TRBJ1-1, the V gene TRBV27, with a tentative D call TRBD1 (5 bases). The CDR3 has 12 amino acids. Germline V gene sequence: CDR1 MNHEY, CDR2 SMNVEV (reference sequence). V lost 5 bases and J lost 8, with 12 bases in between. This CDR3 is CASSPDRGEAFF. CDR3 coding DNA: TGTGCCAGCAGTCCCGACAGAGGAGAAGCTTTCTTT.

This clone was observed once. This chain uses TRBV6-6 with TRBJ1-1; 7 bases are a match to TRBD1. CDR3 length equals 16 residues. V lost 3 bases and J lost 1; bases outside the gene matches: 8. Germline CDR1 reads MNHNY; CDR2 reads SVGAGI (reference sequence). The CDR3 is CASSYGAGGQNTEAFF. CDR3 DNA: TGTGCCAGCAGTTATGGGGCAGGGGGACAGAACACTGAAGCTTTCTTT.

The chain couples TRBV4-3 to TRBJ2-2; 7 bases align to TRBD1. Per the germline V gene, CDR1 is LGHNA and CDR2 is YSLEER. This CDR3 has 15 amino acids. V was clipped by 2 bases and J by 5 bases; unmatched bases: 5. CDR3 in amino acids: CASSQKPTGTGELFF. The CDR3 DNA is TGCGCCAGCAGCCAAAAACCGACAGGGACCGGGGAGCTGTTTTTT.

The chain has TRBV5-4 and TRBJ2-7; D could derive from TRBD1 or TRBD2 (6 bases each). V shed 0 bases and J shed 5 bases, with 12 bases lying between them. The CDR3 extends over 14 amino acids. The germline V gene has CDR1 SGHNT and CDR2 YYREEE (reference sequence). The CDR3 nucleotides read TGTGCCAGCAGCTTGGTCGGGGGCGGCCACGAGCAGTACTTC. Protein sequence: CASSLVGGGHEQYF.

V gene TRBV28 combines with J gene TRBJ2-2, with D perhaps given as TRBD1 or TRBD2 (6 bases each). Trimming shortened V by 6 bases and J by 1 base, and 9 bases separated the two germline ends. CDR3 size: 14 residues. Germline V gene lookup returns CDR1 MDHEN and CDR2 SYDVKM. In DNA form, the CDR3 reads TGTGCCAGCAGCGAGGGGGGGAACACCGGGGAGCTGTTTTTT. Its translation is CASSEGGNTGELFF.

The V and J genes are TRBV11-2 and TRBJ2-1; 8 bases are shared with TRBD2. There are 14 residues in the CDR3. J gave up 4 bases and V 5 bases, and 4 bases lay outside the gene matches. Germline CDR1 reads SGHAT; CDR2 reads FQNNGV. In DNA form, the CDR3 reads TGTGCCAGCAGCGTAGGACTAGCTTACAATGAGCAGTTCTTC. As protein: CASSVGLAYNEQFF.

This chain links TRBV10-2 with TRBJ2-1; tentative D call: TRBD2 (6 bases). V shed 2 bases and J shed 7 bases, with 12 bases lying between them. Germline-derived CDR1 and CDR2 are WSHSY and SAAADI. This CDR3 is 14 amino acids long. This CDR3 is CASSEARLDNEQFF. The CDR3 bases are TGCGCCAGCAGTGAGGCCCGACTAGATAATGAGCAGTTCTTC.

This chain links TRBV5-5 with TRBJ1-5; D remains ambiguous. The germline CDR1 and CDR2 sequences are SGHKS and YYEKEE (reference sequence). The CDR3 sequence is 16 residues long. Between the trimmed V and J ends, which lost 1 base and 0 bases, there was a span of 11 bases. The CDR3 here is CASSLRALYSNQPQHF. For the CDR3, the DNA is TGTGCCAGCAGCTTGCGGGCCCTCTATAGCAATCAGCCCCAGCATTTT. The full variable domain, completed using reference TRBV5-5 and TRBJ1-5, is DAGVTQSPTHLIKTRGQQVTLRCSPISGHKSVSWYQQVLGQGPQFIFQYYEKEERGRGNFPDRFSARQFPNYSSELNVNALLLGDSALYLCASSLRALYSNQPQHFGDGTRLSIL.

The V and J genes are TRBV5-6 and TRBJ2-5; unclear D gene. Between the trimmed V and J ends, which lost 2 bases and 2 bases, there was a span of 7 bases. In germline, CDR1 is SGHDT, CDR2 YYEEEE. This CDR3 contains 13 residues. As DNA, the CDR3 is TGTGCCAGCAGCTTTCTAGAGCAAGAGACCCAGTACTTC. This encodes CASSFLEQETQYF.

CDR3 DNA sequence: TGTGCCAGCAGCTTGGCGGCGGTAGATACGCAGTATTTT. Protein: CASSLAAVDTQYF. V gene TRBV5-6 combines with J gene TRBJ2-3; no definite D call. The germline V and J ends were trimmed by 0 bases and 5 bases, with 7 bases remaining between them. The CDR3 has 13 amino acids. The germline CDR1 and CDR2 sequences are SGHDT and YYEEEE.

V is TRBV29-1 and J is TRBJ1-2, with 11 bases matching TRBD1. Germline lookup yields CDR1 SQVTM and CDR2 ANQGSEA. V shed 6 bases and J 6 bases; nucleotides not matched to a gene: 9. CDR3 length: 14 amino acids. The CDR3 coding sequence is TGCAGCGTGCTCCGGGACAGGGGGATGGATGGCTACACCTTC. This codes for CSVLRDRGMDGYTF. Based on the CDR3 plus reference TRBV29-1 and TRBJ1-2, the full variable domain is SAVISQKPSRDICQRGTSLTIQCQVDSQVTMMFWYRQQPGQSLTLIATANQGSEATYESGFVIDKFPISRPNLTFSTLTVSNMSPEDSSIYLCSVLRDRGMDGYTFGSGTRLTVV.

The chain has TRBV5-4 and TRBJ1-2; D gene uncertain. This CDR3 is built from 15 residues. Trimming pared 0 bases from V and 2 bases from J, leaving 11 bases between. Germline V gene sequence: CDR1 SGHNT, CDR2 YYREEE (reference sequence). CDR3 region: CASSLGPGENYGYTF. CDR3 nucleotides: TGTGCCAGCAGCTTGGGACCGGGAGAGAACTATGGCTACACCTTC.